Each of the 25 T cell receptor beta chains below was sequenced from the same sample in a study of T cells in Graves' hyperthyroidism and ophthalmopathy. The investigators amplified TCR beta CDR3 regions from RNA transcripts. The study used the HTBI primer set for a first-round RT-PCR of the TCR CDR3. TCRdb passed the multiplex PCR reads through MiXCR, listing each CDR3 protein once. The repertoire holds about 400,000 distinct CDR3 sequences, with roughly an eighth as singletons. Sequencing was done on a sample of blood. These receptors all stem from a woman under 30 with Graves' hyperthyroidism.

This clonotype was seen at least ten times. As DNA, the CDR3 is TGTGCCAGCAGGACTCCCCGAGGCTCCTACGAGCAGTACTTC. This codes for CASRTPRGSYEQYF. The rearrangement uses TRBV28 and TRBJ2-7; no definite D call. V lost 6 bases and J 0 bases, leaving 12 bases between the germline ends. CDR3 length: 14 residues. CDR1 MDHEN and CDR2 SYDVKM come from the germline V gene.

This clonotype has a count of ten or more. This sequence joins TRBV19 and TRBJ2-1; tentatively, D is TRBD1 (6 bases). V was pared by 4 bases and J by 5 bases, with 12 bases between. Germline-derived CDR1 and CDR2 are LNHDA and SQIVND (reference sequence). This CDR3 comprises 14 residues. This chain's CDR3 is CASSRPGQDNEQFF. DNA for the CDR3: TGTGCCAGTAGTAGACCGGGACAAGACAATGAGCAGTTCTTC.

As for this clonotype: Given a much more abundant clone one base away, this may be a read error. The chain couples TRBV20-1 to TRBJ1-1; 10 bases align to TRBD1. The J segment lost 11 bases and the V segment lost 2 bases, leaving 2 bases of the junction unmatched. Per the germline V gene, CDR1 is DFQATT and CDR2 is SNEGSKA (reference sequence). The CDR3 consists of 11 residues. The CDR3 region is CSARSGQGAFF. The CDR3 DNA reads TGCAGTGCTAGATCGGGACAGGGGGCTTTCTTT.

This clonotype showed up many times. The chain employs TRBV28 and TRBJ2-3, with D possibly matching TRBD2 (6 bases). V shed 2 bases and J shed 6 bases, with 12 bases lying between them. The CDR3 is made up of 14 amino acids. Germline values: CDR1 MDHEN, CDR2 SYDVKM. The CDR3 loop is CASSLGRPADTQYF. Written as DNA, the CDR3 is TGTGCCAGCAGTTTAGGGAGGCCCGCCGATACGCAGTATTTT.

This clonotype was counted ten times or more. The chain couples TRBV20-1 to TRBJ2-5; 10 bases map to TRBD2. The CDR3 totals 15 residues. CDR1 and CDR2 from the germline V gene are DFQATT and SNEGSKA (reference sequence). The V gene end was trimmed by 6 bases and the J gene end by 5 bases; junction bases not matched to a gene: 12. CDR3 sequence: CSAQGASGRRETQYF. CDR3 in DNA: TGCAGTGCCCAAGGGGCTAGCGGGAGAAGGGAGACCCAGTACTTC.

This clonotype was counted many times. CDR3 coding DNA: TGCAGCGTTGCACAGGGGCGCGGCTATGGCTACACCTTC. It codes for CSVAQGRGYGYTF. V is TRBV29-1 and J is TRBJ1-2, with 7 positions matching TRBD1. The CDR3 has 13 amino acids. Looked up from germline, CDR1 is SQVTM and CDR2 is ANQGSEA. The junction had 6 bases not matched to a gene; V was cut back by 4 bases and J by 4 bases.

Ten or more counts support this clonotype. This chain connects TRBV28 to TRBJ1-1, with D possibly matching TRBD1 (5 bases). Germline CDR1 reads MDHEN; CDR2 reads SYDVKM. CDR3 length: 15 residues. V lost 7 bases and J lost 4, with 19 bases in between. In DNA form, the CDR3 reads TGTGCCAGCATTGACCCCCGGGACGGCGGCACTGAAGCTTTCTTT. As protein: CASIDPRDGGTEAFF.

The table lists this clonotype with a few counts. The V gene is TRBV12-3 or TRBV12-4, the J gene TRBJ2-7, with D maybe TRBD1 (6 bases). Trimming shortened V by 2 bases and J by 7 bases, and 15 bases separated the two germline ends. The CDR3 extends over 14 amino acids. The CDR3 loop reads CASSLMGQPWEQYF. CDR3 sequence (DNA): TGTGCCAGCAGTTTAATGGGACAACCTTGGGAGCAGTACTTC.

Ten or more counts support this clonotype. The chain combines TRBV13 with TRBJ2-1; TRBD2 aligns across 9 bases. CDR3 length: 18 amino acids. CDR1 is PRHDT and CDR2 is FYEKMQ in the germline V gene (reference sequence). The junction had 18 bases not matched to a gene; V was cut back by 5 bases and J by 7 bases. CDR3 nucleotides: TGTGCCAGCAGCCCTCAGGCGGCTAGCGGGAAAGGTTGGAATGAGCAGTTCTTC. This codes for CASSPQAASGKGWNEQFF.

This clonotype was recorded at least ten times. V usage is TRBV7-2 and J usage is TRBJ2-7; D is perhaps TRBD1 (6 bases). V was cut by 1 base and J by 4 bases, with 8 bases left in between. The CDR3 length is 13 residues. Germline loops: CDR1 SGHTA, CDR2 FQGNSA. The CDR3 coding sequence is TGTGCCAGCAGCTTAGGGACAGAGTACGAGCAGTACTTC. Amino acids: CASSLGTEYEQYF.

The CDR3 region has the DNA TGTGCCAGCAGTGATGGAGGGGACAGCTATGGCTACACCTTC. Encoded protein: CASSDGGDSYGYTF. The chain couples TRBV6-1 to TRBJ1-2, with 7 bases matching TRBD1. Trimming removed 3 bases from V and 4 bases from J; junction bases left unmatched: 5. Per germline, CDR1 MNHNS and CDR2 SASEGT. The CDR3 has 14 amino acids.

This clonotype was counted at least ten times. The chain combines TRBV6-1 with TRBJ1-5, with D maybe TRBD1 (5 bases). CDR3 length: 15 residues. Germline CDR1 MNHNS, CDR2 SASEGT. The V gene lost 5 bases and the J gene lost 1 base, with 12 bases spanning the gap. This CDR3 reads CASSLDQGSNQPQHF. The CDR3 coding sequence is TGTGCCAGCAGTTTGGACCAGGGCAGCAATCAGCCCCAGCATTTT.

V and J are TRBV7-9 and TRBJ2-3; D is uncertain. The length of the CDR3 is 11 residues. The V end lost 11 bases, the J end lost 10 bases, and 16 bases lay between the germline ends. Germline lookup yields CDR1 SEHNR and CDR2 FQNEAQ (reference sequence). The CDR3 DNA sequence: TGTGCCTCCACCCCCAACACCCCGCAGTATTTT. Translation: CASTPNTPQYF.

This clonotype has at least ten counts. The V gene is TRBV6-1, the J gene TRBJ2-1, with unresolved D. The germline V and J ends were trimmed by 5 bases and 2 bases, with 16 bases remaining between them. The CDR3 runs 16 residues. Looked up from germline, CDR1 is MNHNS and CDR2 is SASEGT. In nucleotides, the CDR3 is TGTGCCAGCAGTTTACAACCGTTGGCCACCTACAATGAGCAGTTCTTC. This gives the protein CASSLQPLATYNEQFF.

In this sample, this clonotype turned up many times. The chain recombines TRBV7-2 with TRBJ2-7; 8 nucleotides match TRBD2. The germline V gene encodes CDR1 SGHTA and CDR2 FQGNSA. V lost 1 base and J lost 1; bases outside the gene matches: 9. The CDR3 spans 17 residues. CDR3 residues: CASSLGVRSGRSYEQYF. The CDR3 region has the DNA TGTGCCAGCAGCTTAGGGGTGAGGAGCGGGAGATCCTACGAGCAGTACTTC.

There are a few counts of this clonotype. V usage is TRBV6-2 or TRBV6-3 and J usage is TRBJ2-3; the match to TRBD2 covers 15 bases. The V gene end was trimmed by 11 bases and the J gene end by 0 bases; junction bases not matched to a gene: 9. The CDR3 covers 17 residues. Per the germline V gene, CDR1 is MNHEY and CDR2 is SVGEGT. In DNA, the CDR3 is TGTGCCGCCACCTGGACTAGCGGGAGGGCGAGCACAGATACGCAGTATTTT. This encodes CAATWTSGRASTDTQYF.

This clonotype was seen at least ten times. The V and J genes are TRBV5-1 and TRBJ2-7; a weak D match, TRBD2 (6 bases). Germline V gene sequence: CDR1 SGHRS, CDR2 YFSETQ. The length of the CDR3 is 14 residues. Trimming cost V 4 bases and J 2 bases, with 13 bases left between them. The CDR3 DNA sequence: TGCGCCAGCAGCCCCGGGACTGCCACCTACGAGCAGTACTTC. Protein product: CASSPGTATYEQYF.

This clonotype came up many times. This chain uses TRBV7-9 with TRBJ2-3, with 10 bases that match TRBD1. Germline loops: CDR1 SEHNR, CDR2 FQNEAQ (reference sequence). The CDR3 sequence is 16 residues long. After removal of 4 bases from V and 4 bases from J, the junction contained 8 bases not matched to a gene. The CDR3 spells CASSSRDRGVADTQYF. In nucleotides, the CDR3 is TGTGCCAGCAGCTCGCGGGACAGGGGAGTGGCAGATACGCAGTATTTT.

In its sample, this clonotype was seen many times. The chain links TRBV7-3 to TRBJ2-3; 7 bases map to TRBD2. V trimming: 1 base; J trimming: 2 bases; junction bases outside the gene matches: 6. The CDR3 contains 16 residues. The germline CDR1 and CDR2 sequences are SGHTA and FQGTGA. The DNA of the CDR3 is TGTGCCAGCAGCTTAATGGGGGGACTATACACAGATACGCAGTATTTT. Translating it yields CASSLMGGLYTDTQYF.

This clonotype was observed a handful of times. The chain uses TRBV7-6 and TRBJ2-2; the match to TRBD1 covers 8 bases. Per the germline V gene, CDR1 is SGHVS and CDR2 is FNYEAQ. The junction had 8 bases not matched to a gene; V was cut back by 5 bases and J by 6 bases. This CDR3 region has 15 residues. The CDR3 is CASSPTGGEAGELFF. The CDR3 bases are TGTGCCAGCAGCCCCACAGGGGGTGAGGCCGGGGAGCTGTTTTTT.

This clonotype was detected many times. This chain links TRBV5-1 with TRBJ2-7; the match to TRBD1 covers 7 bases. The trim removed 3 bases at V and 2 bases at J, leaving 5 bases unmatched. This CDR3 has 14 amino acids. CDR1 is SGHRS, CDR2 YFSETQ, per germline. The CDR3 loop reads CASSWRQGAYEQYF. The CDR3 bases are TGCGCCAGCAGCTGGAGACAGGGAGCCTACGAGCAGTACTTC.

J is TRBJ1-1 and V is TRBV9; 8 bases align to TRBD1. V lost 3 bases and J lost 5; bases outside the gene matches: 6. The CDR3 is 14 amino acids. Germline V CDR1 and CDR2: SGDLS, YYNGEE. DNA for the CDR3: TGTGCCAGCAGCGGGCGGACAGGGAATACTGAAGCTTTCTTT. Amino acid sequence: CASSGRTGNTEAFF.

This clonotype showed up many times. The chain employs TRBV28 and TRBJ2-7; a possible D gene is TRBD1 (6 bases). This CDR3 is built from 12 residues. V was pared by 4 bases and J by 2 bases, with 6 bases between. Germline CDR1 reads MDHEN; CDR2 reads SYDVKM. Written as DNA, the CDR3 is TGTGCCAGCAGTTACAGGGCCTACGAGCAGTACTTC. The encoded protein is CASSYRAYEQYF.

This clonotype was observed many times. The gene calls are TRBV13 and TRBJ2-7; no definite D call. With 0 bases removed from V and 4 bases from J, the gap between germline ends came to 13 bases. Per germline, CDR1 PRHDT and CDR2 FYEKMQ (reference sequence). The CDR3 has 15 amino acids. The CDR3 spells CASSLGTGTPYEQYF. In DNA, the CDR3 is TGTGCCAGCAGCTTAGGGACCGGCACCCCGTACGAGCAGTACTTC.

The chain is built from TRBV28 and TRBJ2-5; 12 bases are a match to TRBD2. The J segment lost 5 bases and the V segment lost 5 bases, leaving 9 bases of the junction unmatched. The CDR3 covers 16 residues. CDR1 is MDHEN and CDR2 is SYDVKM in the germline V gene. The DNA of the CDR3 is TGTGCCAGCAGTCCTCTGACTAGCGGGAGAGGGGAGACCCAGTACTTC. Translated: CASSPLTSGRGETQYF.